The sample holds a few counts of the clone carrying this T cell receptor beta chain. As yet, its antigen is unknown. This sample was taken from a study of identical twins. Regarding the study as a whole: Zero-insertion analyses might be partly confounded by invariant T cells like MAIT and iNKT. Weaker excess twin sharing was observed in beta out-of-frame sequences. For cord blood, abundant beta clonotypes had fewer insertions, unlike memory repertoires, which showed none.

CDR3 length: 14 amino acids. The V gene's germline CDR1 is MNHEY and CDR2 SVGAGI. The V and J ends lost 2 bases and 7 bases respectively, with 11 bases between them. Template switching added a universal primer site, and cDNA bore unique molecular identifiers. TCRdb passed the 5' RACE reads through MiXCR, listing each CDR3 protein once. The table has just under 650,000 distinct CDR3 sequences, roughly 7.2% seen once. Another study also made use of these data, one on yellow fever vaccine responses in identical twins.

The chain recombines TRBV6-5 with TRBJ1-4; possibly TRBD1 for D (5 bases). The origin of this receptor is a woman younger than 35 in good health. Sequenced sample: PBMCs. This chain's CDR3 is CASSYGGGGEKLFF. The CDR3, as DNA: TGTGCCAGCAGTTACGGGGGTGGGGGTGAAAAACTGTTTTTT.